The next 20 T cell receptor beta chains were all read from a single sample in a study of blood T cell repertoires in COVID-19. TCRdb keeps only in-frame clones here, not all; method: immunoSEQ multiplex PCR. The table lists 250,000 to 300,000 clones, approximately 90% of them singletons. Sequences were obtained from peripheral blood. These receptors were taken from a man younger than 30 with active or convalescent COVID-19.

V gene TRBV3-1 (or the pseudogene TRBV3-2) combines with J gene TRBJ2-1, with 10 positions matching TRBD2. CDR1 LGHDT and CDR2 YNNKEL come from the germline V gene (reference sequence). The trim removed 2 bases at V and 9 bases at J, leaving 7 bases unmatched. The CDR3 is made up of 15 amino acids. CDR3 in DNA: TGTGCCAGCAGCCAACTGACTAGCGGGTTCCTTGAGCAGTTCTTC. Protein sequence: CASSQLTSGFLEQFF.

This chain uses TRBV12-3 or TRBV12-4 with TRBJ1-1; D not resolved. Between the trimmed V and J ends, which lost 6 bases and 11 bases, there was a span of 13 bases. There are 11 residues in the CDR3. In DNA, the CDR3 is TGTGCCAGCAGCTCCAACCCGAGGGCTTTCTTT. It encodes CASSSNPRAFF.

The chain links TRBV5-6 to TRBJ1-2; 7 nucleotides align to TRBD1. The CDR3 is made up of 13 amino acids. Germline V gives CDR1 SGHDT, CDR2 YYEEEE. V dropped 5 bases and J dropped 3; count of bases not matched to a gene: 4. CDR3 sequence (DNA): TGTGCCAGCAGTGGGACAGCTGACTATGGCTACACCTTC. Amino acid sequence: CASSGTADYGYTF.

The V call is TRBV11-2, the J call TRBJ2-1; TRBD2 matches 10 bases. The CDR3 loop spans 15 amino acids. J was trimmed by 7 bases and V by 5 bases; bases with no gene match: 8. The germline gives CDR1 SGHAT, CDR2 FQNNGV. The chain's CDR3 is CASSMLAGEANEQFF. CDR3 bases: TGTGCCAGCAGCATGCTAGCGGGAGAGGCGAATGAGCAGTTCTTC.

The J gene is TRBJ1-2, the V gene TRBV28; perhaps TRBD1 as D (6 bases). The germline gives CDR1 MDHEN, CDR2 SYDVKM. Trimming pared 10 bases from V and 5 bases from J, leaving 20 bases between. CDR3 size: 14 residues. Written as DNA, the CDR3 is TGTGCCATCTCCCCGGGGGGCGCCACATATGGCTACACCTTC. As protein: CAISPGGATYGYTF.

The chain has TRBV11-1 and TRBJ2-5, with 8 positions matching TRBD1. V lost 0 bases to trimming and J lost 5 bases; unmatched junction nucleotides: 5. The germline gives CDR1 SGHAT, CDR2 FQDESV (reference sequence). This CDR3 has 15 residues. The CDR3 DNA sequence: TGTGCCAGCAGCTTAGCCAGGGGGCGTGCGGAGACCCAGTACTTC. As protein: CASSLARGRAETQYF.

In DNA, the CDR3 is TGTGCCAGTAGTACCTCTAGCGAGGGCAATGAGCAGTTCTTC. It specifies CASSTSSEGNEQFF. The rearrangement links TRBV19 to TRBJ2-1, with D possibly being TRBD2 (6 bases). This CDR3 is 14 amino acids long. V was pared by 4 bases and J by 6 bases, with 13 bases between. CDR1 is LNHDA, CDR2 SQIVND, per germline (reference sequence).

J is TRBJ1-1 and V is TRBV9; D uncertain. The germline V and J ends were trimmed by 0 bases and 4 bases, with 10 bases remaining between them. Germline-derived CDR1 and CDR2 are SGDLS and YYNGEE. The CDR3 runs 14 residues. In DNA form, the CDR3 reads TGTGCCAGCAGCGTAGCTTCAGGAGGCACTGAAGCTTTCTTT. This gives the protein CASSVASGGTEAFF.

This chain joins TRBV3-1 (or the pseudogene TRBV3-2) and TRBJ2-7, with D hard to call. Germline values: CDR1 LGHDT, CDR2 YNNKEL (reference sequence). CDR3 length: 13 amino acids. V was pared by 0 bases and J by 4 bases, with 7 bases between. In nucleotides, the CDR3 is TGTGCCAGCAGCCAAGACTCGGGTTACGAGCAGTACTTC. Protein: CASSQDSGYEQYF.

The chain couples TRBV19 to TRBJ2-4; 8 bases fit TRBD1. Trimming removed 8 bases from V and 7 bases from J; junction bases left unmatched: 7. The germline CDR1 and CDR2 sequences are LNHDA and SQIVND (reference sequence). This CDR3 contains 13 residues. CDR3 amino acids: CASGQGGRNIQYF. The DNA for the CDR3 is TGTGCCAGTGGACAGGGTGGACGGAACATTCAGTACTTC.

CDR3 sequence: CASREQASSYNSPLHF. For the CDR3, the DNA is TGTGCCAGCAGGGAACAGGCCAGCTCCTATAATTCACCCCTCCACTTT. The gene calls are TRBV5-4 and TRBJ1-6; TRBD1 is a possible D gene (5 bases). Germline CDR1 and CDR2: SGHNT and YYREEE (reference sequence). Trimming pared 5 bases from V and 0 bases from J, leaving 12 bases between. This CDR3 is built from 16 residues.

The chain's CDR3 is CGGGLVNTEAFF. The CDR3 DNA follows: TGTGGAGGGGGTTTGGTGAACACTGAAGCTTTCTTT. The chain couples TRBV2 to TRBJ1-1, with D possibly matching TRBD1 (6 bases). This CDR3 has 12 residues. CDR1 and CDR2 (germline): SNHLY, FYNNEI. Full variable domain (outside the CDR3, taken from reference TRBV2 and TRBJ1-1): EPEVTQTPSHQVTQMGQEVILRCVPISNHLYFYWYRQILGQKVEFLVSFYNNEISEKSEIFDDQFSVERPDGSNFTLKIRSTKLEDSAMYFCGGGLVNTEAFFGQGTRLTVV.

This rearrangement joins TRBV2 to TRBJ2-5; D not certain. CDR1 is SNHLY and CDR2 is FYNNEI in the germline V gene. Trimming took 4 bases from V and 5 from J, leaving 11 bases between them. CDR3 size: 13 residues. CDR3 sequence reads: CASSVESRETQYF. CDR3 nucleotides: TGTGCCAGCAGTGTAGAGAGTCGGGAGACCCAGTACTTC.

The chain joins TRBV6-1 to TRBJ2-5; D might be TRBD2 (5 bases). The CDR3 length is 14 residues. Trimming left V 1 base short and J 3 bases short, with 9 bases between. CDR1 and CDR2 from the germline V gene are MNHNS and SASEGT. The CDR3 here is CASSEGRGKETQYF. CDR3 nucleotides: TGTGCCAGCAGTGAAGGTCGAGGGAAAGAGACCCAGTACTTC.

J is TRBJ2-2 and V is TRBV19; a weak D match, TRBD2 (5 bases). The germline V gene has CDR1 LNHDA and CDR2 SQIVND (reference sequence). V lost 3 bases, J lost 5 bases, and 13 bases lay in between. The CDR3 consists of 15 residues. Here the CDR3 DNA reads TGTGCCAGTAGTATCACCCTACTAGGGACCGGGGAGCTGTTTTTT. It is translated as CASSITLLGTGELFF.

The V gene is TRBV7-3, the J gene TRBJ2-3; maybe TRBD2 (6 bases). CDR3 length: 13 amino acids. V lost 5 bases and J 13 bases, leaving 19 bases between the germline ends. Germline V gives CDR1 SGHTA, CDR2 FQGTGA. Here the CDR3 DNA reads TGTGCCAGCAGCCCCCCGGAGGGTGCGAATAAGTATTTT. It translates to CASSPPEGANKYF.

The CDR3 spells CASSLGRAHSNYGYTF. The CDR3 DNA reads TGCGCCAGCAGCTTAGGGAGGGCCCACTCTAACTATGGCTACACCTTC. The gene calls are TRBV5-1 and TRBJ1-2; no definite D call. CDR3 size: 16 residues. Germline V gene data show CDR1 as SGHRS and CDR2 as YFSETQ. Trimming left V 2 bases short and J 0 bases short, with 14 bases between.

V is TRBV5-6 and J is TRBJ1-1; 8 bases are shared with TRBD1. The CDR3 spans 13 residues. V shed 4 bases, J shed 11 bases, and the junction held 10 bases outside the gene matches. CDR1 SGHDT and CDR2 YYEEEE come from the germline V gene. CDR3 region: CASSVGTGRGAFF. Here the CDR3 DNA reads TGTGCCAGCAGCGTGGGGACAGGTAGGGGGGCTTTCTTT.

V usage is TRBV3-1 (or the pseudogene TRBV3-2) and J usage is TRBJ1-1, with D unclear. The CDR3 loop spans 13 amino acids. The ends were cut back, 4 bases at V and 4 bases at J, with 10 bases in the middle. Germline V gene data show CDR1 as LGHDT and CDR2 as YNNKEL (reference sequence). Here the CDR3 reads CASSLIDTTEAFF. CDR3 nucleotides: TGTGCCAGCAGCCTCATTGACACCACTGAAGCTTTCTTT.

Worth noting for this clone: The identical CDR3 is also encoded by other nucleotide sequences in the sample. The chain carries TRBV3-1 (or the pseudogene TRBV3-2) and TRBJ1-1; possible D gene TRBD1, 5 bases. This CDR3 comprises 14 residues. From germline, CDR1 is LGHDT and CDR2 YNNKEL (reference sequence). V shed 2 bases and J shed 2 bases, with 9 bases lying between them. The CDR3 nucleotides read TGTGCCAGCAGCCAATGGGGGGGAAACACTGAAGCTTTCTTT. Translated, it gives CASSQWGGNTEAFF.